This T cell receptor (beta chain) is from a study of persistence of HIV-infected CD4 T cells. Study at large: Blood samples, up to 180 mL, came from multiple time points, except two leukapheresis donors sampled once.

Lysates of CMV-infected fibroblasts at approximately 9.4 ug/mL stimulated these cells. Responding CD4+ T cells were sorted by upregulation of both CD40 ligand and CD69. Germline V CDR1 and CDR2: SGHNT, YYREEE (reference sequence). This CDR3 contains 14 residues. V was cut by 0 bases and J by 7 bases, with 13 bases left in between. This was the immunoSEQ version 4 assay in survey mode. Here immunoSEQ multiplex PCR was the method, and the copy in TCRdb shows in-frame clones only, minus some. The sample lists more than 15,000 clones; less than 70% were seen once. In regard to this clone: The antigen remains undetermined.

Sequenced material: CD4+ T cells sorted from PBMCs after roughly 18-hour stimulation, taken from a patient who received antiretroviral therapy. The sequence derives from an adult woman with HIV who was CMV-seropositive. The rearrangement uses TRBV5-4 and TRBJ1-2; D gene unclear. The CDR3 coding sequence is TGTGCCAGCAGCTTGGGCCCGGAGGGAGGTGGCTACACCTTC. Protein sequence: CASSLGPEGGGYTF.